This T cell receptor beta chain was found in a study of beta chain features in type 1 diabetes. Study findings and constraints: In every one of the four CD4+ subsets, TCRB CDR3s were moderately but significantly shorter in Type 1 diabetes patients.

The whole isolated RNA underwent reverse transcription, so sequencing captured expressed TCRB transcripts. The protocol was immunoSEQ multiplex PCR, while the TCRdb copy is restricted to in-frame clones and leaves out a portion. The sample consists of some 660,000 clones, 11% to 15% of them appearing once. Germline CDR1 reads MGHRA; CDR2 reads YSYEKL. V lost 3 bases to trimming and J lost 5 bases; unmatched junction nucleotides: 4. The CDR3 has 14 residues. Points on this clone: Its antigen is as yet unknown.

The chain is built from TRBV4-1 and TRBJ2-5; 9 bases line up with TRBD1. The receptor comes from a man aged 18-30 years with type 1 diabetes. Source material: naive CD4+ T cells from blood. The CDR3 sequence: CASSQDRGVETQYF. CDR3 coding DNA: TGCGCCAGCAGCCAGGACAGGGGAGTGGAGACCCAGTACTTC.